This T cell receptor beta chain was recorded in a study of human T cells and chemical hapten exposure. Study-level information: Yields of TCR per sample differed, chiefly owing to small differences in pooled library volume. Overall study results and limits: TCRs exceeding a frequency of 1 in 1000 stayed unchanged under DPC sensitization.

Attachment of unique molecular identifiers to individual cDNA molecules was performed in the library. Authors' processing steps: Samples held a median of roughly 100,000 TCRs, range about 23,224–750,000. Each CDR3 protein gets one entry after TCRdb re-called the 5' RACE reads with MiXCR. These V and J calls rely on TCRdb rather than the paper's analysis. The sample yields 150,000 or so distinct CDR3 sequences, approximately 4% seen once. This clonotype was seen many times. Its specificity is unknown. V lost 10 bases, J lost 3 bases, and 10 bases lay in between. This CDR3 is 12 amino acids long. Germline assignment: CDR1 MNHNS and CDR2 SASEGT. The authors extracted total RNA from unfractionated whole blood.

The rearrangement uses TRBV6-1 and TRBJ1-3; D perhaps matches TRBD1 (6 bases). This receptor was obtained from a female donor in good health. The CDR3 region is CATGTYGNTIYF. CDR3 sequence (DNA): TGTGCCACCGGGACATATGGAAACACCATATATTTT.